This T cell receptor (beta chain) comes out of a study of neurological immune-mediated disorders. The authors produced cDNA by 5'RACE using 10-nucleotide random UMIs. Every sequencing run produced over 200 million TCR-beta sequences that came from 15-18 subjects. TCRdb reprocessed the 5' RACE reads via MiXCR and lists one record per CDR3 protein. Counted here are some 87,000 distinct CDR3 sequences, around 6% occurring once; the ten biggest clones make up roughly 8.6%. J gave up 7 bases and V 6 bases, and 13 bases lay outside the gene matches. Germline CDR1 and CDR2: SNHLY and FYNNEI. The CDR3 loop spans 18 amino acids. This sample's time point: longitudinal time-point 2. The unsorted libraries were made from 2 million PBMCs kept at -80 C. Study findings and constraints: In HTLV-1-associated myelopathy, TCR clonal expansion was greatest, and in multiple sclerosis it was least, below healthy controls.

Many counts were recorded for this clonotype. Antigen unknown. The sample comprised PBMCs. The clonotype comes from a woman aged 60-75 years with multiple sclerosis. The rearrangement joins TRBV2 to TRBJ2-1; 15 bases match TRBD2. CDR3 in amino acids: CASSSGTSGGPRGNEQFF. CDR3 in DNA: TGTGCCAGCAGCTCCGGGACTAGCGGGGGGCCACGCGGTAATGAGCAGTTCTTC. The entire variable domain, with the rest obtained from reference TRBV2 and TRBJ2-1, is as follows: EPEVTQTPSHQVTQMGQEVILRCVPISNHLYFYWYRQILGQKVEFLVSFYNNEISEKSEIFDDQFSVERPDGSNFTLKIRSTKLEDSAMYFCASSSGTSGGPRGNEQFFGPGTRLTVL.